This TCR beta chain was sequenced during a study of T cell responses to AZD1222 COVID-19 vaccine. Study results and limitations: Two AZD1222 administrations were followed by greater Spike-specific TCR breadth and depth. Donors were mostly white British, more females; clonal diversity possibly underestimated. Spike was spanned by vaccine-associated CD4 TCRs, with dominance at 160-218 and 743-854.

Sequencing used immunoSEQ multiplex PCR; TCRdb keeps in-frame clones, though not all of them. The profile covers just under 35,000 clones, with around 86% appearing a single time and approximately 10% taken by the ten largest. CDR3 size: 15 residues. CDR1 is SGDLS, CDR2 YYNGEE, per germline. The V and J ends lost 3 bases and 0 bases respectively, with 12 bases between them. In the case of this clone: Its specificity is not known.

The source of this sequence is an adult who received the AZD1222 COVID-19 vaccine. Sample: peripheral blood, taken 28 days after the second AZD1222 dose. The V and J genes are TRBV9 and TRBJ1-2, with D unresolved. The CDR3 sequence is CASSARGSANYGYTF. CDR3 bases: TGTGCCAGCAGCGCCAGAGGTAGCGCTAACTATGGCTACACCTTC.